One sample yielded the 21 T cell receptor beta chains listed below, sequenced in a study of cytomegalovirus exposure and HLA in healthy donors (dated by TCRdb to 2017 to 2019). Library prep was done by the immunoSEQ multiplex PCR assay. For the multiplex PCR, a mixture combining 60 forward primers for TCR Vbeta segments and 13 reverse primers for TCR Jbeta segments was used. Here the immuneACCESS table is served through TCRdb, limited to in-frame sequences with V and J called. Missing clones are a known gap in these copies; in checked studies unresolved V genes cover under half, and the rest lacks a known reason. This sample's table contains under 250,000 clones. Clones ranked in the top ten supply 0.9% to 1.4% of the sample. The sequencing input was PBMCs. The source of these receptors is a girl aged 2 to 9 in good health and CMV-seropositive.

The chain has TRBV5-1 and TRBJ2-5; 8 bases are a match to TRBD1. The V and J ends lost 6 bases and 3 bases, in that order; junction bases with no gene match: 7. The CDR3 extends over 14 amino acids. The germline V gene encodes CDR1 SGHRS and CDR2 YFSETQ. CDR3 nucleotides: TGCGCCAGCAAAGGACAGGGACAAAAAGAGACCCAGTACTTC. As protein: CASKGQGQKETQYF.

The chain recombines TRBV7-8 with TRBJ2-3; 7 nucleotides align to TRBD1. In germline, CDR1 is SGHVS, CDR2 FQNEAQ. Trimming removed 4 bases from V and 2 bases from J; junction bases left unmatched: 18. The CDR3 runs to 19 residues. CDR3 sequence (DNA): TGTGCCAGCAGCTCAAAGAGAAGAACAGGGACAGTCCCCACAGATACGCAGTATTTT. It encodes CASSSKRRTGTVPTDTQYF.

This rearrangement joins TRBV5-5 to TRBJ2-7, with 10 bases aligning to TRBD2. With V trimmed by 0 bases and J by 3 bases, 0 bases remained unmatched. The CDR3 runs 14 residues. The germline V gene has CDR1 SGHKS and CDR2 YYEKEE (reference sequence). The CDR3 sequence: CASSLASGSYEQYF. CDR3 bases: TGTGCCAGCAGCTTGGCTAGCGGGAGCTACGAGCAGTACTTC.

DNA for the CDR3: TGTGCCAGCAGCTCCCCGGGACTAGCGACTAGCACAGATACGCAGTATTTT. Its translation: CASSSPGLATSTDTQYF. The chain uses TRBV5-6 and TRBJ2-3, with 10 positions matching TRBD2. The V and J ends lost 3 bases and 0 bases, in that order; junction bases with no gene match: 7. Germline V gene sequence: CDR1 SGHDT, CDR2 YYEEEE. CDR3 size: 17 residues.

The gene calls are TRBV14 and TRBJ1-1, with D perhaps matching TRBD1 (6 bases). CDR3 length equals 16 residues. CDR1 and CDR2 (germline): SGHDN, FVKESK. V was pared by 5 bases and J by 2 bases, with 18 bases between. The DNA for the CDR3 is TGTGCCAGCAGCAAAACGAGGGGGTTCAAAAACACTGAAGCTTTCTTT. This encodes CASSKTRGFKNTEAFF.

V and J are TRBV27 and TRBJ1-5; D not resolved. Germline V gives CDR1 MNHEY, CDR2 SMNVEV (reference sequence). The CDR3 spans 15 residues. Trimming took 6 bases from V and 3 from J, leaving 15 bases between them. CDR3 loop: CASRERVGINQPQHF. CDR3 coding DNA: TGTGCCAGCAGAGAGAGGGTGGGGATCAATCAGCCCCAGCATTTT.

The gene calls are TRBV5-8 and TRBJ1-1, with 8 bases matching TRBD1. CDR3 size: 14 residues. The V gene end was trimmed by 3 bases and the J gene end by 5 bases; junction bases not matched to a gene: 6. CDR1 and CDR2 from the germline V gene are SGHTS and YDEGEE. CDR3 DNA sequence: TGTGCCAGCAGCTCCGGACAGGGAGGAACTGAAGCTTTCTTT. It codes for CASSSGQGGTEAFF.

The chain has TRBV2 and TRBJ2-7; possibly TRBD2 for D (5 bases). Germline V gene data show CDR1 as SNHLY and CDR2 as FYNNEI. The CDR3 totals 14 residues. V was trimmed by 8 bases and J by 1 base, leaving 15 bases between them. CDR3 bases: TGTGCCAGCCAAGAGCGGCTCCAATCCTACGAGCAGTACTTC. It encodes CASQERLQSYEQYF.

The rearrangement uses TRBV9 and TRBJ1-5, with 11 bases lining up with TRBD1. This CDR3 is built from 15 residues. In germline, CDR1 is SGDLS, CDR2 YYNGEE. The V gene end was trimmed by 4 bases and the J gene end by 7 bases; junction bases not matched to a gene: 7. CDR3 nucleotides: TGTGCCAGCAGCCTAGGATGGGACAGGGGGCAGCCCCAGCATTTT. Translated, it gives CASSLGWDRGQPQHF.

The rearrangement uses TRBV5-4 and TRBJ1-1, with no clear D. Trimming stripped 2 bases from V and 5 bases from J, with 10 bases between. The CDR3 has 13 residues. The germline V gene encodes CDR1 SGHNT and CDR2 YYREEE (reference sequence). CDR3 nucleotide sequence: TGTGCCAGCAGCTTTACCGAGCGGACTGAAGCTTTCTTT. It encodes CASSFTERTEAFF.

The chain carries TRBV2 and TRBJ2-3; no definite D call. The CDR3 totals 15 residues. The germline V gene has CDR1 SNHLY and CDR2 FYNNEI. V lost 6 bases and J 0 bases, leaving 13 bases between the germline ends. CDR3 protein: CASSPLDTSTDTQYF. The CDR3 nucleotides read TGTGCCAGCAGCCCCCTAGATACTAGCACAGATACGCAGTATTTT.

This sequence joins TRBV4-2 and TRBJ2-7; TRBD1 agrees at 8 bases. The CDR3 extends over 16 amino acids. Per the germline V gene, CDR1 is LGHNA and CDR2 is YNFKEQ. V was clipped by 0 bases and J by 8 bases; unmatched bases: 12. CDR3 residues: CASSQEAGTGSMQQYF. The CDR3, as DNA: TGTGCCAGCAGCCAAGAGGCGGGGACAGGATCAATGCAGCAGTACTTC.

The chain combines TRBV11-2 with TRBJ2-1; 8 bases agree with TRBD2. Losses at the gene ends were 5 bases for V and 6 bases for J; bases not matched to a gene: 9. Germline assignment: CDR1 SGHAT and CDR2 FQNNGV. This CDR3 comprises 15 residues. DNA of the CDR3: TGTGCCAGCAGCCCAGTAGCGGGACGGGGCAATGAGCAGTTCTTC. Translated, it gives CASSPVAGRGNEQFF.

V and J are TRBV5-1 and TRBJ2-1; 10 positions match TRBD1. Losses at the gene ends were 4 bases for V and 7 bases for J; bases not matched to a gene: 8. This CDR3 contains 15 residues. CDR1 is SGHRS and CDR2 is YFSETQ in the germline V gene. CDR3 in DNA: TGCGCCAGCAGCAAGGAGGGGACAGGGGTGAATGAGCAGTTCTTC. Translated: CASSKEGTGVNEQFF. The full variable domain, completed using reference TRBV5-1 and TRBJ2-1, is KAGVTQTPRYLIKTRGQQVTLSCSPISGHRSVSWYQQTPGQGLQFLFEYFSETQRNKGNFPGRFSGRQFSNSRSEMNVSTLELGDSALYLCASSKEGTGVNEQFFGPGTRLTVL.

The chain has TRBV30 and TRBJ2-5, with D possibly TRBD2 on 5 matching bases. The DNA end favors TRBJ2-7, so the J call may be wrong. Germline lookup yields CDR1 GTSNPN and CDR2 SVGIG (reference sequence). The CDR3 has 13 amino acids. The CDR3 is CAWRQAATYEQYF. CDR3 in DNA: TGTGCCTGGAGACAAGCGGCCACCTACGAGCAGTACTTC.

The V gene is TRBV6-1, the J gene TRBJ1-1, with D unclear. Trimming removed 2 bases at V and 10 bases at J, with 11 bases between. Per the germline V gene, CDR1 is MNHNS and CDR2 is SASEGT. CDR3 size: 12 residues. The CDR3 loop is CASSESSRGAFF. The CDR3 DNA follows: TGTGCCAGCAGTGAAAGTTCCCGGGGAGCTTTCTTT.

This chain connects TRBV28 to TRBJ2-7; 10 nucleotides agree with TRBD1. V shed 7 bases and J 4 bases; nucleotides not matched to a gene: 13. Germline-derived CDR1 and CDR2 are MDHEN and SYDVKM. The CDR3 is 16 residues long. The CDR3: CASNPIRGQGMYEQYF. The CDR3 DNA follows: TGTGCCAGCAATCCCATAAGGGGACAGGGGATGTACGAGCAGTACTTC.

V gene TRBV7-9 combines with J gene TRBJ1-2; 10 bases match TRBD1. Germline CDR1 reads SEHNR; CDR2 reads FQNEAQ (reference sequence). The CDR3 has 14 residues. V was clipped by 5 bases and J by 3 bases; unmatched bases: 3. The CDR3 reads CASSRTGGDYGYTF. CDR3 nucleotide sequence: TGTGCCAGCAGCCGGACAGGGGGGGACTATGGCTACACCTTC.

The V call is TRBV28, the J call TRBJ2-7, with D possibly being TRBD1 (6 bases). Per germline, CDR1 MDHEN and CDR2 SYDVKM. Between the trimmed V and J ends, which lost 8 bases and 3 bases, there was a span of 17 bases. The CDR3 length is 14 residues. For the CDR3, the DNA is TGTGCCAGCCGATCCGGGACACTCTACTACGAGCAGTACTTC. Its translation: CASRSGTLYYEQYF. Looking up the rest from reference TRBV28 and TRBJ2-7 gives the full variable domain: DVKVTQSSRYLVKRTGEKVFLECVQDMDHENMFWYRQDPGLGLRLIYFSYDVKMKEKGDIPEGYSVSREKKERFSLILESASTNQTSMYLCASRSGTLYYEQYFGPGTRLTVT.

The rearrangement joins TRBV19 to TRBJ2-1; TRBD2 is a possible D gene (6 bases). This CDR3 is built from 13 residues. CDR1 and CDR2 from the germline V gene are LNHDA and SQIVND (reference sequence). Trimming left V 5 bases short and J 12 bases short, with 17 bases between. The CDR3 spells CASSADGAGRQFF. The CDR3 DNA is TGTGCCAGTAGTGCGGACGGAGCCGGGAGGCAGTTCTTC. Full variable domain (missing parts from reference TRBV19 and TRBJ2-1): DGGITQSPKYLFRKEGQNVTLSCEQNLNHDAMYWYRQDPGQGLRLIYYSQIVNDFQKGDIAEGYSVSREKKESFPLTVTSAQKNPTAFYLCASSADGAGRQFFGPGTRLTVL.

The chain has TRBV18 and TRBJ2-3; weak D call: TRBD1 (5 bases). Trimming took 6 bases from V and 6 from J, leaving 7 bases between them. The germline V gene encodes CDR1 KGHSH and CDR2 LQKENI. The CDR3 has 11 amino acids. DNA of the CDR3: TGTGCCAGCTCCTACAGGGATACGCAGTATTTT. Translation: CASSYRDTQYF.